These T cell receptor beta chains were read from a single sample in a study of shared clonotypes between healthy human individuals. Data came from immunoSEQ multiplex PCR; TCRdb stores just in-frame clones and leaves some out. The sample includes some 2.4 million clones, 93% of them seen just once. Material: naive CD4+ T cells from PBMCs. These receptors were taken from a man aged 18-30 years in good health. Some clones in this sample may be carry-over from other donors' samples. The CDR3 runs from the conserved cysteine through the conserved F or W. A D gene is named only where the DNA matches it firmly. The size entry is marked missing in some rows and otherwise reads once, few, many or a size class.

j_call,d_call,clone_size,v_call,cdr3_nt,cdr3_aa
TRBJ2-3,TRBD1,-,TRBV15,TGTGCCACCAGCTGGCTCGGGACAGGGGGACTCGCAGATACGCAGTATTTT,CATSWLGTGGLADTQYF
TRBJ1-3,TRBD1,-,TRBV9,TGTGCCAGCAGCGTAGAAGACAGGGGAGCTGGAAACACCATATATTTT,CASSVEDRGAGNTIYF
TRBJ2-7,-,-,TRBV5-1,TGCGCCAGCAGCCCTGGGACTTTAGGCGAGCAGTACTTC,CASSPGTLGEQYF
TRBJ2-1,-,-,TRBV10-2,TGCGCCACACAGGGCCCCCTCGAGCGCCAGAGCTCCTACAATGAGCAGTTCTTC,CATQGPLERQSSYNEQFF
TRBJ2-1,-,-,TRBV7-2,TGTGCCAGCAGCTTAGCCCTTATCCCCGTCTACAATGAGCAGTTCTTC,CASSLALIPVYNEQFF
TRBJ1-5,TRBD1,-,TRBV28,TGTGCCAGCACAAAAGGGGGACAGGGCAATCAGCCCCAGCATTTT,CASTKGGQGNQPQHF
TRBJ1-5,TRBD1,-,TRBV19,TGTGCCAGTAGTATTGACAGGGCGATCAATCAGCCCCAGCATTTT,CASSIDRAINQPQHF
TRBJ2-5,-,once,TRBV2,TGTGCCAGCAGGCCGGGAGACCAAGAGACCCAGTACTTC,CASRPGDQETQYF
TRBJ2-7,TRBD1,-,TRBV7-2,TGTGCCAGCAGCATCGGACAGGGAAGCCCTTACGAGCAGTACTTC,CASSIGQGSPYEQYF
TRBJ2-6,-,once,TRBV18,TGTGCCAGCTCGCTCATACCCGGGAACTCTGGGGCCAACGTCCTGACTTTC,CASSLIPGNSGANVLTF
TRBJ2-7,-,-,TRBV28,TGTGCCAGCAGTTTGCCACAGGGGGGGGCCTACGAGCAGTACTTC,CASSLPQGGAYEQYF
TRBJ2-7,-,once,TRBV19,TGTGCCAGTAGTCCCCAGGCGCGGGGCTACGAGCAGTACTTC,CASSPQARGYEQYF
TRBJ2-2,-,-,TRBV6-5,TGTGCCAGTACGAGTCCGGTGAACACCGGGGAGCTGTTTTTT,CASTSPVNTGELFF
TRBJ2-2,-,-,TRBV30,TGTGCCTGGGGGGGTACCGGGGAGCTGTTTTTT,CAWGGTGELFF
TRBJ2-7,-,once,TRBV6-6,TGTGCCAGCAGTTACTCTCTCCGGGGAGCCTACGAGCAGTACTTC,CASSYSLRGAYEQYF
TRBJ2-7,-,-,TRBV5-1,TGCGCCAGCAGCGATAAACTAGGCCACTACGAGCAGTACTTC,CASSDKLGHYEQYF
TRBJ1-3,-,once,TRBV28,TGTGCCAGCAGTCTCGGACCCTCTGGAAACACCATATATTTT,CASSLGPSGNTIYF
TRBJ2-7,TRBD2,-,TRBV4-2,TGTGCCAGCAGCCAAGTCAGCGGGAGGACCCACTACGAGCAGTACTTC,CASSQVSGRTHYEQYF
TRBJ2-7,TRBD1,-,TRBV30,TGTGCCTGGAGGGGACAGGTATACGAGCAGTACTTC,CAWRGQVYEQYF
TRBJ2-7,-,-,TRBV7-9,TGTGCCAGCAGCTTAGTGGCGGGGAACTCCTACGAGCAGTACTTC,CASSLVAGNSYEQYF
TRBJ2-7,-,-,TRBV6-1,TGTGCCAGCAGTCAGGCGTACGAGCAGTACTTC,CASSQAYEQYF
TRBJ2-7,TRBD2,-,TRBV19,TGTGCCAGTAGTATAAAGGGGCTAGCGGGACGCTACGAGCAGTACTTC,CASSIKGLAGRYEQYF
TRBJ1-5,-,-,TRBV28,TGTGCCAGCAGCCTATACAGGCCCGGCAATCAGCCCCAGCATTTT,CASSLYRPGNQPQHF
TRBJ2-1,TRBD2,-,TRBV9,TGTGCCAGCAGCGTAGGGCTAGCGGGGGCCTACAATGAGCAGTTCTTC,CASSVGLAGAYNEQFF
TRBJ1-5,TRBD1,-,TRBV6-1,TGTGCCGGCGCCTTGACAGGGGTGGGCAATCAGCCCCAGCATTTT,CAGALTGVGNQPQHF
TRBJ2-3,-,-,TRBV29-1,TGCAGCGCCGGAAGAGATGCAGCCAGCACAGATACGCAGTATTTT,CSAGRDAASTDTQYF
TRBJ2-7,-,-,TRBV11-2,TGTGCCAGCAGCTCTATAGGGGCAACTAGCTCCTACGAGCAGTACTTC,CASSSIGATSSYEQYF
TRBJ1-6,-,-,TRBV6-6,TGTGCCAGCAGTTACAACAAGAATAATTCACCCCTCCACTTT,CASSYNKNNSPLHF
TRBJ1-1,-,-,TRBV7-2,TGTGCCAGCAGCCCCGCCCTGACAGGCCTAGCTTTCTTT,CASSPALTGLAFF
TRBJ1-4,-,-,TRBV4-1,TGCGCCAGCAGCCCTACTCGGGGTGAAAAACTGTTTTTT,CASSPTRGEKLFF
TRBJ2-3,-,-,TRBV5-1,TGCGCCAGCAGCTCCCGTCCCGGGACGGAAATCGGGGGGTATTTT,CASSSRPGTEIGGYF
TRBJ2-7,TRBD2,-,TRBV7-3,TGTGCCAGCAGCTTAAGGCGGGAGTCTTCCGAGCAGTACTTC,CASSLRRESSEQYF
TRBJ1-3,TRBD1,-,TRBV6-1,TGTGCCAGCAGCAGGGACAGGTCTGGAAACACCATATATTTT,CASSRDRSGNTIYF
TRBJ1-5,-,-,TRBV6-5,TGTGCCAGCAGGAGGGATAGCAATCAGCCCCAGCATTTT,CASRRDSNQPQHF
TRBJ2-1,-,-,TRBV7-3,TGTGCCAGCAGCTTAACTTGGGGTGATGAGCAGTTCTTC,CASSLTWGDEQFF
TRBJ2-2,-,-,TRBV6-6,TGTGCCAGCAGAACGGGACAAGCGAACACCGGGGAGCTGTTTTTT,CASRTGQANTGELFF
TRBJ1-1,-,-,TRBV5-4,TGTGCCAGCAGCTTTCTGAACACTGAAGCTTTCTTT,CASSFLNTEAFF
TRBJ2-1,TRBD2,-,TRBV5-1,TGCGCCAGCAGCTTGGGAAGCGCTAGCGGGGGAACAAGAGAGCAGTTCTTC,CASSLGSASGGTREQFF
TRBJ2-7,TRBD1,-,TRBV5-4,TGTGCCAGCAGAAAACCGGGACAGGGGGACTACGAGCAGTACTTC,CASRKPGQGDYEQYF
TRBJ2-7,-,-,TRBV7-8,TGTGCCAGCAGCTTAGTTAGGCCCGACGAGCAGTACTTC,CASSLVRPDEQYF
TRBJ2-1,TRBD2,-,TRBV7-6,TGTGCCAGCAGCTTAGGTGGTAGCGGGAGCGATGAGCAGTTCTTC,CASSLGGSGSDEQFF
TRBJ2-3,-,-,TRBV25-1,TGTGCCAGCAGTCCCCTCGGGAGTCTCGCAGATACGCAGTATTTT,CASSPLGSLADTQYF
TRBJ2-2,-,-,TRBV18,TGTGCCAGCTCACCACTAACGCACACGAACACCGGGGAGCTGTTTTTT,CASSPLTHTNTGELFF
TRBJ2-2,TRBD2,-,TRBV4-1,TGCGCCAGCAGCCAATTACTAGCGGGAGTGGCCGGGGAGCTGTTTTTT,CASSQLLAGVAGELFF
TRBJ1-2,-,-,TRBV27,TGTGCCAGCAGTTTATCGGCGGCAGGCTATGGCTACACCTTC,CASSLSAAGYGYTF
TRBJ2-5,TRBD2,-,TRBV7-3,TGTGCCAGCAGCCCAAAGCGGGAGGCCCAAGAGACCCAGTACTTC,CASSPKREAQETQYF
TRBJ2-6,-,-,TRBV15,TGTGCCGCACGTCCCTCTGGGGCCAACGTCCTGACTTTC,CAARPSGANVLTF
TRBJ1-1,TRBD1,-,TRBV6-5,TGTGCCAGCAGTCACCGGACAGGGGGGAACACTGAAGCTTTCTTT,CASSHRTGGNTEAFF
TRBJ2-7,-,-,TRBV7-2,TGTGCCAGCAGCTTAGATCGGGGAGACGAGCAGTACTTC,CASSLDRGDEQYF
TRBJ1-1,TRBD1,-,TRBV7-3,TGTGCCAGCAGCAATTACCGACTAACGACAGGGGGCTCGGTGAACACTGAAGCTTTCTTT,CASSNYRLTTGGSVNTEAFF
TRBJ1-3,-,-,TRBV5-1,TGCGCCAGCAGCTTGGAGGCAGGGGCAGGAAACACCATATATTTT,CASSLEAGAGNTIYF
TRBJ1-1,-,once,TRBV6-1,TGTGCCAGCAATGTGATAGGCATTAACACTGAAGCTTTCTTT,CASNVIGINTEAFF
TRBJ2-7,TRBD2,-,TRBV5-1,TGCGCCAGCAGCTTGGGACTAGCTGGGGGGAGCTCCTACGAGCAGTACTTC,CASSLGLAGGSSYEQYF
TRBJ2-1,TRBD1,many,TRBV7-2,TGTGCCAGCACCCGACAGGGTTCCTACAATGAGCAGTTCTTC,CASTRQGSYNEQFF